Described below is a single TCR beta chain sequence and its context. The data stem from a study of shared clonotypes between healthy human individuals. Clones were read by immunoSEQ multiplex PCR, and TCRdb kept only the in-frame ones, dropping some. This table holds millions of clones, about 92% found once. The clonotype comes from a man aged 18 to 35 in good health. What was sequenced was naive CD4+ T cells sorted from blood. Sample subset: CD45RA+ positively selected.

CDR3 region: CASSQEETGVAYGYTF. The CDR3 nucleotides read TGCGCCAGCAGCCAAGAGGAAACAGGGGTTGCGTATGGCTACACCTTC. V is TRBV4-1 and J is TRBJ1-2; 7 bases are a match to TRBD1. Germline V gene lookup returns CDR1 MGHRA and CDR2 YSYEKL. This CDR3 has 16 residues. The V segment lost 0 bases and the J segment 5 bases; nucleotides outside the gene matches: 9.